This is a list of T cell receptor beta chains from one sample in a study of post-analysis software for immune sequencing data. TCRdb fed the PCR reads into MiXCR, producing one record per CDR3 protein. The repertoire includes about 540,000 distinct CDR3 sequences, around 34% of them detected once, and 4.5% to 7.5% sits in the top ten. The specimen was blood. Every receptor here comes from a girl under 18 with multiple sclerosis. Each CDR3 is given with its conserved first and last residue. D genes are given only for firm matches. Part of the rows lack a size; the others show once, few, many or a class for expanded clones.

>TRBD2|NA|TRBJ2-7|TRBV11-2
CASSPRPSRRLAGEISSYEQYF
TGTGCCAGCAGCCCGCGACCCTCGAGACGTTTAGCGGGGGAGATAAGCTCCTACGAGCAGTACTTC
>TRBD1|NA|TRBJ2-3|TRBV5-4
CASSNTGGTDTQYF
TGTGCCAGCAGCAATACAGGGGGAACAGATACGCAGTATTTT
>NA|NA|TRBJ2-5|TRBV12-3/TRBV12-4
CASSPAGGKETQYF
TGTGCCAGCAGTCCCGCCGGGGGCAAAGAGACCCAGTACTTC
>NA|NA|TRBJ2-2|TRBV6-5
CASSYLRRGRTGELFF
TGTGCCAGCAGTTACCTTCGGAGGGGACGCACCGGGGAGCTGTTTTTT
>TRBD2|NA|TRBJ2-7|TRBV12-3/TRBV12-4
CASSLAPRGLAGGNEQYF
TGTGCCAGCAGTTTAGCGCCAAGGGGTCTAGCGGGGGGTAACGAGCAGTACTTC
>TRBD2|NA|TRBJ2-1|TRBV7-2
CACSLGLKAGGFSSYNEQFF
TGTGCCTGCAGCTTAGGATTGAAAGCGGGGGGTTTCAGTTCCTACAATGAGCAGTTCTTC
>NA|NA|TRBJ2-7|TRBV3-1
CACRPRGADEQYF
TGTGCCTGCAGGCCTCGGGGCGCGGACGAGCAGTACTTC
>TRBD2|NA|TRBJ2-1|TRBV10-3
CAISAGGSGAMANEQCF
TGTGCCATCAGTGCGGGGGGTAGCGGGGCCATGGCGAATGAGCAGTGCTTC
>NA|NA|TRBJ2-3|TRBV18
CASSLAKFTDTQYF
TGTGCCAGCTCACTTGCTAAATTCACAGATACGCAGTATTTT
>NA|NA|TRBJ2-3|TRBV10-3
CAISVSLGLSTDTQYF
TGTGCCATCAGTGTATCCCTAGGACTTTCCACAGATACGCAGTATTTT
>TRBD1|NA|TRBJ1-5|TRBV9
CASSEQGWDQPQHF
TGTGCCAGCAGCGAACAGGGGTGGGATCAGCCCCAGCATTTT
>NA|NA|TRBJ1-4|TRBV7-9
CASSFSRPSEKLFF
TGTGCCAGCAGCTTTTCCCGGCCGAGTGAAAAACTGTTTTTT
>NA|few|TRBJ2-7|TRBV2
CASRELSGSPYEQYF
TGTGCCAGCAGGGAATTGTCCGGGTCCCCCTACGAGCAGTACTTC
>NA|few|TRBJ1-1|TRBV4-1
CASSRPSLNTEAFF
TGCGCCAGCAGCCGGCCCAGCCTGAACACTGAAGCTTTCTTT
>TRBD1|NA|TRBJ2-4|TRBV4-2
CASSQGDRNVINIQYF
TGTGCCAGCAGCCAAGGGGACAGGAATGTGATAAACATTCAGTACTTC
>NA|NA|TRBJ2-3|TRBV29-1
CSVDWGSTDTQYF
TGCAGCGTTGACTGGGGGAGCACAGATACGCAGTATTTT
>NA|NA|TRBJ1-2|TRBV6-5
CASSLGRGGYTF
TGTGCCAGCAGCCTCGGGCGGGGTGGCTACACCTTC
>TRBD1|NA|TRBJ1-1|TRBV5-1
CASGISGGRTEAFF
TGCGCCAGCGGCATCTCAGGGGGCCGCACTGAAGCTTTCTTT
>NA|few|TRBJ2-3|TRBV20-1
CSASPIPDTQYF
TGCAGTGCTAGCCCCATCCCAGATACGCAGTATTTT
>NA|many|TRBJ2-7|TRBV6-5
CASSYPTPVRTGEQYF
TGTGCCAGCAGTTACCCGACTCCGGTGAGAACCGGCGAGCAGTACTTC
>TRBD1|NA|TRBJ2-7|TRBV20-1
CSAFPGQGASEQYF
TGCAGTGCTTTTCCGGGACAGGGGGCCTCCGAGCAGTACTTC
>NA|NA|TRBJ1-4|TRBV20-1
CSAMDGATNEKLFF
TGCAGTGCTATGGACGGAGCAACTAATGAAAAACTGTTTTTT
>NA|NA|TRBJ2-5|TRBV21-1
CASSKIVLAGTQETQYF
TGTGCCAGCAGCAAAATAGTACTAGCGGGGACGCAAGAGACCCAGTACTTC
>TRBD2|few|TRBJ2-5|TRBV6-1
CASSEGGGAETQYF
TGTGCCAGCAGTGAAGGCGGGGGGGCAGAGACCCAGTACTTC
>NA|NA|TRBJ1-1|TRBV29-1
CSVAQGPTEAFF
TGCAGCGTTGCCCAGGGCCCCACTGAAGCTTTCTTT
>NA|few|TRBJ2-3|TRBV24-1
CATSDFLDPDTQYF
TGTGCCACCAGTGATTTCTTAGATCCGGATACGCAGTATTTT
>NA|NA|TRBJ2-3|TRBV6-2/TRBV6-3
CASSYPPRTDTQYF
TGTGCCAGCAGTTACCCCCCACGCACAGATACGCAGTATTTT
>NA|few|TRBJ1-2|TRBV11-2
CASSLEGFNYGYTF
TGTGCCAGCAGCTTAGAAGGTTTTAACTATGGCTACACCTTC
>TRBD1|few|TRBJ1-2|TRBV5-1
CASSYGQASAYGYTF
TGCGCCAGCAGCTATGGACAGGCGAGCGCCTATGGCTACACCTTC
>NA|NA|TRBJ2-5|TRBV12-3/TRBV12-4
CASTPSSPGGGETQYF
TGTGCCAGCACCCCATCGAGTCCTGGGGGTGGCGAGACCCAGTACTTC
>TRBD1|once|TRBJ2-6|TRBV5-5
CACKQGALTANVLTF
TGTGCCTGTAAACAGGGGGCGCTTACCGCCAACGTCCTGACTTTC
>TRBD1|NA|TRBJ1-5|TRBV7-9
CASSGDRVDQPQHF
TGTGCCAGCAGCGGGGACAGGGTTGACCAGCCCCAGCATTTT
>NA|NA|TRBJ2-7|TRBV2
CASSEGWGTYEQYF
TGTGCCAGCAGTGAAGGGTGGGGGACCTACGAGCAGTACTTC
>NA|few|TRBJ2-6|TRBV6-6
CASTVKGVSSGANVLTF
TGTGCCAGCACCGTTAAGGGGGTGAGCTCTGGGGCCAACGTCCTGACTTTC
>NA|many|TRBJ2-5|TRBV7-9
CASSLGGSETQYF
TGTGCCAGCAGCTTGGGCGGGTCGGAGACCCAGTACTTC
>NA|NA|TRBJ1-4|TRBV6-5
CASSSRPATNEKLFF
TGTGCCAGCAGTTCGCGACCTGCAACTAATGAAAAACTGTTTTTT
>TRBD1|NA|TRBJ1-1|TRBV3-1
CASSQSTGGANTEAFF
TGTGCCAGCAGCCAGTCCACAGGGGGCGCAAACACTGAAGCTTTCTTT
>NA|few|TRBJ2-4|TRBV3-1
CASSQVLAKNIQYF
TGTGCCAGCAGCCAAGTACTAGCCAAAAACATTCAGTACTTC
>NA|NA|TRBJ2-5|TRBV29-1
CSARTPFGETQYF
TGCAGCGCTAGGACACCCTTCGGGGAGACCCAGTACTTC
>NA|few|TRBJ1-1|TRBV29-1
CSVDRWWMNTEAFF
TGCAGCGTTGATAGATGGTGGATGAACACTGAAGCTTTCTTT
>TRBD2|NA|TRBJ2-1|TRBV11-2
CASSLGAGGLNEQFF
TGTGCCAGCAGCTTAGGAGCGGGGGGCCTCAATGAGCAGTTCTTC
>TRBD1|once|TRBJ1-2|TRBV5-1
CASSLGQGANGYTF
TGCGCCAGCAGCTTGGGACAGGGGGCCAATGGCTACACCTTC
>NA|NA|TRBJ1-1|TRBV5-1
CASRVGNAEAFF
TGCGCCAGCAGGGTGGGGAACGCTGAAGCTTTCTTT
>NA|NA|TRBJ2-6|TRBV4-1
CASSQVGGGGNVRGANVLTF
TGCGCCAGCAGCCAAGTCGGAGGGGGCGGAAACGTGAGGGGGGCCAACGTCCTGACTTTC
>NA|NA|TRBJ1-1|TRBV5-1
CASSHSQGSWTEAFF
TGCGCCAGCAGCCACAGTCAGGGTAGCTGGACTGAAGCTTTCTTT
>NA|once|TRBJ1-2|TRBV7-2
CTSSLVGDYGYTF
TGTACCAGCAGCTTAGTCGGGGACTATGGCTACACCTTC
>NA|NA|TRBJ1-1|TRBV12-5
CASGSPGTEAFF
TGTGCTAGTGGTTCCCCTGGCACTGAAGCTTTCTTT
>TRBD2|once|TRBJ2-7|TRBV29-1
CSVTGIAGGYQYF
TGCAGCGTCACCGGGATAGCGGGGGGGTACCAGTACTTC
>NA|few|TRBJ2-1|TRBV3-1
CASSQDLPVRRYNEQFF
TGTGCCAGCAGCCAAGATCTGCCGGTACGACGCTACAATGAGCAGTTCTTC
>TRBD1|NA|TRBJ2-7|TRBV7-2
CASSFARTGLSEQYF
TGTGCCAGCAGCTTTGCCCGGACAGGGTTGAGTGAGCAGTACTTC
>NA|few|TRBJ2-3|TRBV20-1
CSARDIRDLGRSYTDTQYF
TGCAGTGCTAGAGATATTAGGGACTTGGGTCGGTCGTACACAGATACGCAGTATTTT
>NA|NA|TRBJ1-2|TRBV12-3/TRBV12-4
CASSLSGQYYGYTF
TGTGCCAGCAGTCTTTCCGGACAGTACTATGGCTACACCTTC
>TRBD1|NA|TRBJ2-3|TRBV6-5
CASSSQGGLDTQYF
TGTGCCAGCAGTTCACAGGGGGGTCTAGATACGCAGTATTTT